Presented here are 8 T cell receptor beta chains from one specimen sequenced in a study of T cell responses to AZD1222 COVID-19 vaccine. Profiled with immunoSEQ multiplex PCR; TCRdb holds only in-frame clones, not every one. The sample lists about 150,000 clones, about 90% occurring once. The specimen was peripheral blood, collected 28 days after the second AZD1222 dose. All receptors derive from an adult who received the AZD1222 COVID-19 vaccine.

J is TRBJ2-7 and V is TRBV2; 8 bases map to TRBD2. Unmatched junction bases numbered 8, after V lost 4 bases and J lost 0 bases. The CDR3 has 16 residues. CDR1 is SNHLY, CDR2 FYNNEI, per germline. CDR3 DNA sequence: TGTGCCAGCAGTGCCTCCGGGACTAGAGACTCCTACGAGCAGTACTTC. It translates to CASSASGTRDSYEQYF.

The chain carries TRBV19 and TRBJ1-1; 7 bases match TRBD1. CDR3 size: 13 residues. Per the germline V gene, CDR1 is LNHDA and CDR2 is SQIVND (reference sequence). Trimming cost V 5 bases and J 2 bases; bases outside gene matches: 2. Here the CDR3 reads CASSRQGNTEAFF. DNA of the CDR3: TGTGCCAGTAGTCGACAGGGAAACACTGAAGCTTTCTTT.

V gene TRBV19 combines with J gene TRBJ2-1; tentatively, D is TRBD1 (6 bases). Per germline, CDR1 LNHDA and CDR2 SQIVND (reference sequence). The CDR3 consists of 15 residues. The V end lost 6 bases, the J end lost 5 bases, and 17 bases lay between the germline ends. The CDR3 here is CASRQGRGGHNEQFF. The CDR3 DNA is TGTGCCAGTAGGCAAGGCAGGGGTGGTCACAATGAGCAGTTCTTC.

The chain joins TRBV11-2 to TRBJ1-2; TRBD1 might be the D (6 bases). The CDR3 runs 18 residues. The ends were cut back, 1 base at V and 2 bases at J, with 20 bases in the middle. Germline V lookup: CDR1 SGHAT, CDR2 FQNNGV. The DNA of the CDR3 is TGTGCCAGCAGCTTAGCGGCTCACATCAGGGGAGGAAACTATGGCTACACCTTC. Translated, it gives CASSLAAHIRGGNYGYTF.

In its sample, this clone was seen once. The rearrangement links TRBV7-9 to TRBJ2-3; D may be TRBD1 or TRBD2 (5 bases each). V was cut by 3 bases and J by 2 bases, with 9 bases left in between. The CDR3 extends over 14 amino acids. In germline, CDR1 is SEHNR, CDR2 FQNEAQ (reference sequence). The CDR3, as DNA: TGTGCCAGCAGCTTCCAGGGACCCACAGATACGCAGTATTTT. This translates into CASSFQGPTDTQYF.

The chain joins TRBV5-1 to TRBJ1-1, with D maybe TRBD1 (5 bases). Between the trimmed V and J ends, which lost 5 bases and 7 bases, there was a span of 9 bases. Germline loops: CDR1 SGHRS, CDR2 YFSETQ. This CDR3 region has 11 residues. The CDR3 DNA reads as TGCGCCAGCAGAGGGGCGCGTGAAGCTTTCTTT. Its translation: CASRGAREAFF.

The gene calls are TRBV3-1 (or the pseudogene TRBV3-2) and TRBJ1-6; D gene uncertain. Looked up from germline, CDR1 is LGHDT and CDR2 is YNNKEL (reference sequence). This CDR3 comprises 14 residues. The V gene lost 0 bases and the J gene lost 7 bases, with 7 bases spanning the gap. The CDR3 protein is CASSQDMPNSPLHF. The CDR3 coding sequence is TGTGCCAGCAGCCAAGATATGCCGAATTCACCCCTCCACTTT.

This rearrangement joins TRBV7-2 to TRBJ2-3, with 7 bases lining up with TRBD1. The CDR3 contains 14 residues. Germline V gene data show CDR1 as SGHTA and CDR2 as FQGNSA. Trimming at V came to 5 bases and at J to 10 bases, leaving 12 bases not matched to a gene. CDR3 in DNA: TGTGCCAGCAGCGGGGACAGTGTCTCCACCCCGCAGTATTTT. It is translated as CASSGDSVSTPQYF.